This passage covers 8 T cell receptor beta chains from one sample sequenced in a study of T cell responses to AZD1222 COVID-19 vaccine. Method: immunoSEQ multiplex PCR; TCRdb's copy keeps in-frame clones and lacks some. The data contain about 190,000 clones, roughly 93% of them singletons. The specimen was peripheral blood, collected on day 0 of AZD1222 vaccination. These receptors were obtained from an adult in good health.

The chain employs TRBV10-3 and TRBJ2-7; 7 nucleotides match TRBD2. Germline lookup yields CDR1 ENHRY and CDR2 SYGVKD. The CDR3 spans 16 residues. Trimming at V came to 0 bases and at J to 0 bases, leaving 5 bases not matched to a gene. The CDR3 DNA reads TGTGCCATCAGTGAGTCGAGGGAGGGCCCCTCCTACGAGCAGTACTTC. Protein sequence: CAISESREGPSYEQYF.

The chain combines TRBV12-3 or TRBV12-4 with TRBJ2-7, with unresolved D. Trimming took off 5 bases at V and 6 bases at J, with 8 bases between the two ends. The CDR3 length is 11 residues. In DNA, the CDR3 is TGTGCCAGCAGTCGCCCCCCCGAGCAGTACTTC. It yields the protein CASSRPPEQYF.

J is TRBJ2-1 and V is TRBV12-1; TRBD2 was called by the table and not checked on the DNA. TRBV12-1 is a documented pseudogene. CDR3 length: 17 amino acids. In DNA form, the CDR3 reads TGTGCCAGCAGCTTCGGGACTAGCGGGAGGGCCTACAATGAGCAGTTCTTC. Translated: CASSFGTSGRAYNEQFF.

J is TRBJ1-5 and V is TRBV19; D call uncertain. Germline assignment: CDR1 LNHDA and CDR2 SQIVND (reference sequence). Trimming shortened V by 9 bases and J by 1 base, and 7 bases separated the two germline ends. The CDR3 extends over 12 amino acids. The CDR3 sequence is CASDISNQPQHF. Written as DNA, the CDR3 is TGTGCCAGCGATATCAGCAATCAGCCCCAGCATTTT.

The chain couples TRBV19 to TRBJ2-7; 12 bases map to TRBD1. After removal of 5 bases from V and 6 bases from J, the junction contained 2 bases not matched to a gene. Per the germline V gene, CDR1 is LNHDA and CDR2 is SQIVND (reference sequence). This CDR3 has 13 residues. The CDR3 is CASSPGQGAEQYF. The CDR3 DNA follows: TGTGCCAGTAGTCCGGGACAGGGGGCCGAGCAGTACTTC. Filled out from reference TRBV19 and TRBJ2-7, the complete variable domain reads DGGITQSPKYLFRKEGQNVTLSCEQNLNHDAMYWYRQDPGQGLRLIYYSQIVNDFQKGDIAEGYSVSREKKESFPLTVTSAQKNPTAFYLCASSPGQGAEQYFGPGTRLTVT.

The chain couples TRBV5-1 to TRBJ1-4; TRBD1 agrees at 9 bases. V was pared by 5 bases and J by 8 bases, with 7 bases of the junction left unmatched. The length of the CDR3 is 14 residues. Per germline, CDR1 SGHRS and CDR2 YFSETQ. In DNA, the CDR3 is TGCGCCAGCAGTGTGGACAGGGGAGACGAAAAACTGTTTTTT. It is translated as CASSVDRGDEKLFF.

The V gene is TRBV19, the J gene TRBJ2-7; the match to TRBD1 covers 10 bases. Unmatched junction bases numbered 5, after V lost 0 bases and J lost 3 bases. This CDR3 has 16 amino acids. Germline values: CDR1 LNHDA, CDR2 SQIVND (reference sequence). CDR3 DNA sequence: TGTGCCAGTAGTATAGATCGGGGACAGGGGATCTACGAGCAGTACTTC. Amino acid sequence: CASSIDRGQGIYEQYF.

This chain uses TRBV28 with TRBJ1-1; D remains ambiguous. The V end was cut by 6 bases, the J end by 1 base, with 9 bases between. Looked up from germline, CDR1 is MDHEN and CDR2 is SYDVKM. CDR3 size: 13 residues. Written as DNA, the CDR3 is TGTGCCAGCAGACCTCTTGGGAACACTGAAGCTTTCTTT. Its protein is CASRPLGNTEAFF.